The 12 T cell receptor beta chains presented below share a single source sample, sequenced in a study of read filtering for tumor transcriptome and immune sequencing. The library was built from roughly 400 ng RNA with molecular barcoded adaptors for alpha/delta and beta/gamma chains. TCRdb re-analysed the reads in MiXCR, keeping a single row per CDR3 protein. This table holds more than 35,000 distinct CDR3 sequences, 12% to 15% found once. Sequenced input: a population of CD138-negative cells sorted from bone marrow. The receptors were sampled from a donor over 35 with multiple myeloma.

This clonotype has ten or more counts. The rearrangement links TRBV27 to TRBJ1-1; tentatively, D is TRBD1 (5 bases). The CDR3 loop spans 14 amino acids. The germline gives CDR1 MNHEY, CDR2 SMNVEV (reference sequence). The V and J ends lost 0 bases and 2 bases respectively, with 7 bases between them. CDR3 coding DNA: TGTGCCAGCAGTTTATCGGGGGGAAACACTGAAGCTTTCTTT. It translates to CASSLSGGNTEAFF.

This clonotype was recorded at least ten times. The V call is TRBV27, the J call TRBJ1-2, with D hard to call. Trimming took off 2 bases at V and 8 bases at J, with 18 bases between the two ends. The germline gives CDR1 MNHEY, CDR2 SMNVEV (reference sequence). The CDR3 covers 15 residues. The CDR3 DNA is TGTGCCAGCAGTTTAGCACCGGGTCCCCACGTCGGCTACACCTTC. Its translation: CASSLAPGPHVGYTF.

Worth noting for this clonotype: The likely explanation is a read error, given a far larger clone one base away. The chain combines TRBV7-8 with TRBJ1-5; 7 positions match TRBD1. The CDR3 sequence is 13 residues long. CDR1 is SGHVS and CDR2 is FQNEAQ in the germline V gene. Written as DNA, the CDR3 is TGTGCCAGCACCAGACAGGGCAATCAGTCCCAGCATTTT. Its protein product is CASTRQGNQSQHF.

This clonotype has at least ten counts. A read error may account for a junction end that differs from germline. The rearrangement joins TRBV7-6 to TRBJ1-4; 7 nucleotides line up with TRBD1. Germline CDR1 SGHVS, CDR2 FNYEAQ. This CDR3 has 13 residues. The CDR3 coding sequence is TGTGCCAGCAGCACCGACAGGGATGAAAAACTGTCTTTT. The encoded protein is CASSTDRDEKLSF.

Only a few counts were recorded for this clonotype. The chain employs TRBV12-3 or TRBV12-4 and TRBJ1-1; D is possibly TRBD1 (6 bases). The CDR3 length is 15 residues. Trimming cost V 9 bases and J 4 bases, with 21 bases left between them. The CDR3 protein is CASTRTAGASTEAFF. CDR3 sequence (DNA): TGTGCCAGTACCCGGACGGCGGGGGCAAGCACTGAAGCTTTCTTT.

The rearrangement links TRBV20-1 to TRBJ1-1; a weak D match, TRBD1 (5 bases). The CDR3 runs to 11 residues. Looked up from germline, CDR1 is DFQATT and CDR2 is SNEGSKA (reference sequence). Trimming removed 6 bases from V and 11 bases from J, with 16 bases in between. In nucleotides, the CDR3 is TGCAGTGCCCCGGAAAGGGGATGGGCTTTCTTT. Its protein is CSAPERGWAFF.

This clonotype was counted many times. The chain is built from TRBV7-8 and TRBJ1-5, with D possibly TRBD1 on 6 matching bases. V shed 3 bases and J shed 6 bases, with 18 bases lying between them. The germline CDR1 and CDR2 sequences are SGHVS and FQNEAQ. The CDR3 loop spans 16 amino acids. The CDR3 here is CASSFLGAQGGQPQHF. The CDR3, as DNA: TGTGCCAGCAGCTTCCTCGGGGCACAGGGCGGTCAGCCCCAGCATTTT.

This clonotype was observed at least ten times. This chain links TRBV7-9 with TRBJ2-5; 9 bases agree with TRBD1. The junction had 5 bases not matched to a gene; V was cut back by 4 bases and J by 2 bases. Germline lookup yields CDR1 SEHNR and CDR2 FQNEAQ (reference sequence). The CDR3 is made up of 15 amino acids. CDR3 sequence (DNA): TGTGCCAGCAGCTCGGGACAGGGAAAGCAAGAGACCCAGTACTTC. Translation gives CASSSGQGKQETQYF.

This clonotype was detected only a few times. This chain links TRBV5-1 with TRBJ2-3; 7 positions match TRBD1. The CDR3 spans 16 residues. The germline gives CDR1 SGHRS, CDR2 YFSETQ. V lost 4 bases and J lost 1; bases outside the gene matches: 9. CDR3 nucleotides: TGCGCCAGCAGCCCACCTGTCCAGGGGGGCACAGATACGCAGTATTTT. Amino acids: CASSPPVQGGTDTQYF.

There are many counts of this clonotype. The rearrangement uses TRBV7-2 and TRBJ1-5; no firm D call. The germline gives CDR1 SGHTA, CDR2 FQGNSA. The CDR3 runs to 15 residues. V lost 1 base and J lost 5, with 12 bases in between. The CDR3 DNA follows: TGTGCCAGCAGCTTAGTCGCTGGGAGCGATCAGCCCCAGCATTTT. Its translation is CASSLVAGSDQPQHF.

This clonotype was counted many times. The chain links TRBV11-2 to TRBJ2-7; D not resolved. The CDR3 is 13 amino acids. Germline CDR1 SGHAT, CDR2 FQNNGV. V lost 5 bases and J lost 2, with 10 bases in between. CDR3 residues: CASSQGPTYEQYF. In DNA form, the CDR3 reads TGTGCCAGCAGCCAAGGACCGACCTACGAGCAGTACTTC.

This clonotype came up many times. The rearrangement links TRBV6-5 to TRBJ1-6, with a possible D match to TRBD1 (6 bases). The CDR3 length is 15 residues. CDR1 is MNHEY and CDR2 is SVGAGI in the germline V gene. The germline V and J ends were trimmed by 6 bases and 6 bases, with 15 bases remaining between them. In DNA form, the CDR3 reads TGTGCCAGCAGCCCGGACAGCTTCTCTAATTCACCCCTCCACTTT. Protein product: CASSPDSFSNSPLHF.